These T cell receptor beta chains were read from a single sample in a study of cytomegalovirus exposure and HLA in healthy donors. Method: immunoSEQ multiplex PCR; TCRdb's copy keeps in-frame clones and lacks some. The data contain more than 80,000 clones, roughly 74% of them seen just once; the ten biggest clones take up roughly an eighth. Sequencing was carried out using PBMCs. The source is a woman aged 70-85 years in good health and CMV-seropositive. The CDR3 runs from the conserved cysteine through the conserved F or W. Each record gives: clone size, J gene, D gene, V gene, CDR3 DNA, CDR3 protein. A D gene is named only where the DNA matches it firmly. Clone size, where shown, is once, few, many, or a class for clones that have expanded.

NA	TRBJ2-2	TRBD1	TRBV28	TGTGCCAGCAGTATCCTGACAGGGTTAATGAACACCGGGGAGCTGTTTTTT	CASSILTGLMNTGELFF
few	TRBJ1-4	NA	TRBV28	TGTGCCAGCAGTTTATGGGGACAACAACTTGCAACTAATGAAAAACTGTTTTTT	CASSLWGQQLATNEKLFF
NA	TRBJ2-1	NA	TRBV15	TGTGCCACCAGCAGAGTACCCCCCGGGACTTCAAATGAGCAGTTCTTC	CATSRVPPGTSNEQFF
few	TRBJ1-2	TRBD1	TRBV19	TGTGCCAGTAGTTGGACAGGGCGTTCTGGTTTCACCTTC	CASSWTGRSGFTF
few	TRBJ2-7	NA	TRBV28	TGTGCCAGCAACCCGAGCGGCACCTACGAGCAGTACTTC	CASNPSGTYEQYF
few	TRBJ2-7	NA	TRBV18	TGTGCCAGCTCACAGGACAGATACGAGCAGTACTTC	CASSQDRYEQYF
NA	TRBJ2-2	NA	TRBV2	TGTGCCGGGAGAGGGACTGGCTACACCGGGGAGCTGTTTTTT	CAGRGTGYTGELFF
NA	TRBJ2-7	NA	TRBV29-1	TGCAGCGTGACCGGGAGTTTGGAGTACGAGCAGTACTTC	CSVTGSLEYEQYF
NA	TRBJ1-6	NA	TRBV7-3	TGTGCCAGCAGCTTAGCCAGCTCCTATAATTCACCCCTCCACTTT	CASSLASSYNSPLHF
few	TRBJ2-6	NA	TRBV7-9	TGTGCCAGCGGACCACAGGGGGGGATCTCTGGGGCCAACGTCCTGACTTTC	CASGPQGGISGANVLTF
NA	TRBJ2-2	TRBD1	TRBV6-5	TGTGCCAGCAGATACTATCAGACAGGGCCCCCCGGGGAGCTGTTTTTT	CASRYYQTGPPGELFF
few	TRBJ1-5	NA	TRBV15	TGTGCCACCAGCAGCGACAGGTTCTTTCAGCCCCAGCATTTT	CATSSDRFFQPQHF
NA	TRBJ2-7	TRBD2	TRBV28	TGTGCCAGCAGTTTATACTCCCTAGCGGGCCACTACGAGCAGTACTTC	CASSLYSLAGHYEQYF
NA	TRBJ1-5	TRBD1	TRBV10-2	TGCGCCAGCAGCCCTGGGACAGCTTATCAGCCCCAGCATTTT	CASSPGTAYQPQHF